This TCR beta chain was sequenced in a study of beta chain features in type 1 diabetes. Germline CDR1 and CDR2: SEHNR and FQNEAQ (reference sequence). The V end was cut by 2 bases, the J end by 1 base, with 9 bases between. The CDR3 consists of 14 residues. Study-wide points: Patients' naive, central memory and regulatory TCRB repertoires appeared more alike than those of healthy donors. Any role of HLA type in TCRB rearrangement remained unresolved here. Among patients with Type 1 diabetes, TCRB CDR3s were moderately but significantly shorter in every one of the four CD4+ subsets.

Expressed TCRB transcripts were sequenced after all isolated RNA was converted to cDNA. The data were produced by immunoSEQ multiplex PCR, yet TCRdb's version contains in-frame clones alone and is incomplete. The sample consists of some 240,000 clones, roughly 17% of them appearing once. In the case of this clone: Its antigen is not known.

The receptor was derived from a man aged 25-45 years with type 1 diabetes. V usage is TRBV7-9 and J usage is TRBJ2-7, with D perhaps TRBD1 (6 bases). The sequenced material came from naive CD4+ T cells from blood. The CDR3 DNA reads as TGTGCCAGCAGCTTACAGGGGCTATCCTACGAGCAGTACTTC. Its protein is CASSLQGLSYEQYF.